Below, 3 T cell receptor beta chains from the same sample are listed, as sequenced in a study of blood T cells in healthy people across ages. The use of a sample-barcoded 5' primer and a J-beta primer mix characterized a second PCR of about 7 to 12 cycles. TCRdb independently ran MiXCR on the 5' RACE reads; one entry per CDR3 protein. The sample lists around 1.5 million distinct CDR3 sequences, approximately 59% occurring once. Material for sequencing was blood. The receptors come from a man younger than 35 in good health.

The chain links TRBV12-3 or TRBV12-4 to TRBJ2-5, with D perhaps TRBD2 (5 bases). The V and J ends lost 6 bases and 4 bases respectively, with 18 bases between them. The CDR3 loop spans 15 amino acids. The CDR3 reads CASRTLGRVGETQYF. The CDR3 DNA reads TGTGCCAGCAGGACACTAGGAAGGGTGGGAGAGACCCAGTACTTC.

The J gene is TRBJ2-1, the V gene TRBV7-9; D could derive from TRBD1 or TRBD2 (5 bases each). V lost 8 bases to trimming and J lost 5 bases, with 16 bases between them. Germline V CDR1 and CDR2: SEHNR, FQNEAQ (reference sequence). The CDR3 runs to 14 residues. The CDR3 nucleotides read TGTGCCAGCTTTAGATGGGGGAGTGACAATGAGCAGTTCTTC. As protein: CASFRWGSDNEQFF.

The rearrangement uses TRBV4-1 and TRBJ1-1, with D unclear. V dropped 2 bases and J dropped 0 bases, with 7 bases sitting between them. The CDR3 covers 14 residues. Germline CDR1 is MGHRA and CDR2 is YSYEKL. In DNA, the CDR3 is TGCGCCAGCAGCCAAACTTCCCTGAACACTGAAGCTTTCTTT. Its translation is CASSQTSLNTEAFF.